Below are 17 T cell receptor beta chains sequenced from a single sample in a study of blood T cell repertoires in COVID-19. TCRdb's copy holds only in-frame clones and misses some; the assay was immunoSEQ multiplex PCR. The sample contains roughly 100,000 clones, around nine tenths of which appear only once. Sample: peripheral blood. The receptors shown here come from a woman in her fifties or sixties with COVID-19, enrolled during active disease.

About this clone: At one end the junction does not follow the germline gene, possibly because of a read error. The rearrangement joins TRBV20-1 to TRBJ2-3; D unresolved. The CDR3 spans 8 residues. Germline CDR1 reads DFQATT; CDR2 reads SNEGSKA (reference sequence). CDR3 bases: TGCAGTGCTAGGCCCGGGTTATTT. Translation: CSARPGLF.

This sequence joins TRBV6-5 and TRBJ1-2, with D possibly matching TRBD1 (6 bases). The V end was cut by 6 bases, the J end by 0 bases, with 14 bases between. This CDR3 spans 15 amino acids. Germline V lookup: CDR1 MNHEY, CDR2 SVGAGI. The DNA for the CDR3 is TGTGCCAGCAGCCCCACAGGGAACCCTAACTATGGCTACACCTTC. Protein: CASSPTGNPNYGYTF.

The V gene is TRBV3-1 (or the pseudogene TRBV3-2), the J gene TRBJ1-5; 9 bases agree with TRBD1. J gave up 8 bases and V 3 bases, and 2 bases lay outside the gene matches. Germline V gives CDR1 LGHDT, CDR2 YNNKEL (reference sequence). The CDR3 spans 13 residues. This chain's CDR3 is CASSQDRGEPQHF. In nucleotides, the CDR3 is TGTGCCAGCAGCCAGGACAGGGGTGAGCCCCAGCATTTT.

The chain has TRBV15 and TRBJ1-5, with 10 nucleotides matching TRBD1. The CDR3 covers 15 residues. V lost 6 bases and J lost 4; bases outside the gene matches: 6. Germline CDR1 is LNHNV and CDR2 is YYDKDF (reference sequence). DNA of the CDR3: TGTGCCACCAGAAAGACAGGGGGCACTAATCAGCCCCAGCATTTT. Its translation is CATRKTGGTNQPQHF.

This chain links TRBV25-1 with TRBJ1-5; the D gene is possibly TRBD1 (6 bases). The CDR3 is 13 residues long. CDR1 and CDR2 (germline): MGHDK, SYGVNS. Between the trimmed V and J ends, which lost 4 bases and 4 bases, there was a span of 8 bases. Here the CDR3 DNA reads TGTGCCAGCAGTGCTCAGGGGAATCAGCCCCAGCATTTT. Its translation: CASSAQGNQPQHF.

The CDR3 loop reads CSASSGRGDYGYTF. CDR3 in DNA: TGCAGTGCTAGTTCGGGCAGGGGGGACTATGGCTACACCTTC. The chain uses TRBV20-1 and TRBJ1-2, with TRBD1 identical over 7 bases. Losses at the gene ends were 3 bases for V and 3 bases for J; bases not matched to a gene: 7. Germline CDR1 DFQATT, CDR2 SNEGSKA (reference sequence). This CDR3 has 14 amino acids.

The chain couples TRBV6-6 to TRBJ2-7; 9 bases map to TRBD2. From germline, CDR1 is MNHNY and CDR2 SVGAGI (reference sequence). The CDR3 contains 16 residues. The trim removed 10 bases at V and 2 bases at J, leaving 15 bases unmatched. The CDR3 sequence: CATRPLTGGGAYEQYF. DNA for the CDR3: TGTGCCACAAGACCCCTCACCGGCGGGGGGGCCTACGAGCAGTACTTC.

The rearrangement uses TRBV11-3 and TRBJ2-3; no clear D gene. CDR1 is SGHNT, CDR2 YENEEA, per germline. There are 13 residues in the CDR3. V dropped 4 bases and J dropped 5 bases, with 10 bases sitting between them. CDR3 coding DNA: TGTGCCAGCAGCTCCTCTATAAAAGATACGCAGTATTTT. Translating it yields CASSSSIKDTQYF.

This rearrangement joins TRBV6-5 to TRBJ1-6; D perhaps matches TRBD1 (5 bases). This CDR3 is built from 16 residues. With 0 bases removed from V and 5 bases from J, the gap between germline ends came to 11 bases. The germline V gene has CDR1 MNHEY and CDR2 SVGAGI. The CDR3 loop reads CASSYSTGLNNSPLHF. For the CDR3, the DNA is TGTGCCAGCAGTTACTCCACAGGCCTTAATAATTCACCCCTCCACTTT.

V usage is TRBV27 and J usage is TRBJ2-4; D is possibly TRBD2 (6 bases). CDR3 length: 13 amino acids. Germline V gene lookup returns CDR1 MNHEY and CDR2 SMNVEV (reference sequence). V was trimmed by 4 bases and J by 7 bases, leaving 11 bases between them. CDR3 protein: CASSWRGGNIQYF. In nucleotides, the CDR3 is TGTGCCAGCAGTTGGCGTGGGGGGAACATTCAGTACTTC.

The rearrangement joins TRBV30 to TRBJ2-6; a possible D gene is TRBD1 (5 bases). CDR1 and CDR2 from the germline V gene are GTSNPN and SVGIG (reference sequence). Trimming stripped 1 base from V and 0 bases from J, with 16 bases between. This CDR3 has 18 residues. CDR3 amino acids: CAWSEGPGLFSGANVLTF. The CDR3 DNA follows: TGTGCCTGGAGTGAAGGCCCAGGGCTCTTCTCTGGGGCCAACGTCCTGACTTTC.

The V and J genes are TRBV2 and TRBJ1-1; tentatively, D is TRBD1 (6 bases). Germline V CDR1 and CDR2: SNHLY, FYNNEI. CDR3 length equals 13 residues. Trimming cost V 3 bases and J 5 bases, with 10 bases left between them. The CDR3 loop is CASSDQGWTEAFF. CDR3 DNA: TGTGCCAGCAGTGACCAGGGGTGGACTGAAGCTTTCTTT. The whole variable domain, filled in from reference TRBV2 and TRBJ1-1, reads EPEVTQTPSHQVTQMGQEVILRCVPISNHLYFYWYRQILGQKVEFLVSFYNNEISEKSEIFDDQFSVERPDGSNFTLKIRSTKLEDSAMYFCASSDQGWTEAFFGQGTRLTVV.

This clone was observed once. The V gene is TRBV20-1, the J gene TRBJ1-1; D may be TRBD1 (6 bases). The CDR3 totals 10 residues. The germline V and J ends were trimmed by 4 bases and 10 bases, with 10 bases remaining between them. The germline V gene encodes CDR1 DFQATT and CDR2 SNEGSKA (reference sequence). CDR3 amino acids: CSATRDIAFF. DNA of the CDR3: TGCAGTGCTACCCGGGACATAGCTTTCTTT.

This chain uses TRBV7-8 with TRBJ1-2, with a tentative D call TRBD1 (5 bases). Trimming pared 1 base from V and 3 bases from J, leaving 15 bases between. Per germline, CDR1 SGHVS and CDR2 FQNEAQ. The CDR3 covers 16 residues. The CDR3 DNA is TGTGCCAGCAGCTTAGTGAAGGCAGGGCGACACTATGGCTACACCTTC. It encodes CASSLVKAGRHYGYTF.

This chain links TRBV5-6 with TRBJ1-1; no firm D call. CDR1 and CDR2 from the germline V gene are SGHDT and YYEEEE. There are 12 residues in the CDR3. The V gene lost 1 base and the J gene lost 5 bases, with 6 bases spanning the gap. This CDR3 is CASSLRRTEAFF. CDR3 nucleotide sequence: TGTGCCAGCAGCTTGAGGAGGACTGAAGCTTTCTTT.

The chain combines TRBV9 with TRBJ2-1, with D possibly matching TRBD2 (5 bases). Germline lookup yields CDR1 SGDLS and CDR2 YYNGEE. CDR3 size: 15 residues. Trimming cost V 6 bases and J 5 bases, with 18 bases left between them. CDR3 nucleotide sequence: TGTGCCAGCACCCTAAGGGCGGGCCCCAACAATGAGCAGTTCTTC. Amino acid sequence: CASTLRAGPNNEQFF.

V is TRBV30 and J is TRBJ1-3, with 7 bases matching TRBD1. The CDR3 is 17 residues long. Germline assignment: CDR1 GTSNPN and CDR2 SVGIG (reference sequence). The junction had 12 bases not matched to a gene; V was cut back by 4 bases and J by 0 bases. CDR3 loop: CAWKPWRGPRSGNTIYF. CDR3 nucleotide sequence: TGTGCCTGGAAACCCTGGAGGGGGCCCCGCTCTGGAAACACCATATATTTT.